This T cell receptor beta chain stems from a study of T cells in Graves' hyperthyroidism and ophthalmopathy. Researchers took RNA transcripts and amplified the TCR beta CDR3 regions from them. The TCR CDR3 was amplified in a first-round RT-PCR using the HTBI primer set. TCRdb recomputed calls from the multiplex PCR reads with MiXCR, one row per CDR3 protein. This table holds 730,000 or so distinct CDR3 sequences, under 20% found once. The germline V and J ends were trimmed by 1 base and 4 bases, with 13 bases remaining between them. The CDR3 runs to 14 residues. CDR1 SQVTM and CDR2 ANQGSEA come from the germline V gene. Patients aged 18 to 65 had newly diagnosed hyperthyroidism lasting under 2 months. This clonotype was recorded a few times.

The chain couples TRBV29-1 to TRBJ1-2; D call uncertain. This clonotype was obtained from a woman aged 50 to 60 with Graves' hyperthyroidism that later progressed to Graves' ophthalmopathy. Sequencing input: blood. CDR3 in amino acids: CSVEGPTVSYGYTF. CDR3 DNA sequence: TGCAGCGTTGAAGGGCCCACTGTATCCTATGGCTACACCTTC.